The TCR beta chain under discussion was sequenced for a study of T cell repertoires in cytomegalovirus infection. Study-level results: The response measured ex vivo was dominated by TCR beta clonotypes (HLA-C-restricted and CMV-specific). The cumulative frequency of public TCR beta families distinguished individuals who carried CMV together with the relevant HLA.

Concerning this clonotype: Its antigen is undetermined. One end of the junction does not line up with germline, which may come from a read error.

CDR1 and CDR2 (germline): MNHEY, SVGEGT. The CDR3 extends over 13 amino acids. TCRdb itself ran the reads through MiXCR, one entry per CDR3 protein. The sample shows about 740,000 distinct CDR3 sequences, under 40% of them seen only once. This chain uses TRBV6-2 or TRBV6-3 with TRBJ1-1; TRBD1 might be the D (5 bases). This TCR was sampled from a human donor in good health (CMV status not recorded). Some clones in this sample may be carry-over from other donors' samples. The sequencing input was PBMCs. The CDR3 bases are TGTGCCAGAAGTTACATGGGGGGCACTGAAGCTTTCTTT. This sequence encodes CARSYMGGTEAFF.